These 3 T cell receptor beta chains originate from one sample sequenced in a study of molecular identifiers for immune sequencing clone quantification. TCRdb independently ran MiXCR on the PCR reads; one entry per CDR3 protein. This repertoire shows roughly 93,000 distinct CDR3 sequences, roughly 19% found once; its top ten account for 0.7% to 0.95%. Input material: naive CD8+ T cells from blood, with Jurkat cell RNA spiked in. Subset of the sample: FACS-sorted CD8+CD4-CCR7+CD45RA+ naive T cells. These receptors came from a human donor in good health. Some libraries in this study had Jurkat cell RNA spiked in.

Many counts were recorded for this clonotype. The J gene is TRBJ2-3, the V gene TRBV5-4, with 10 bases that match TRBD2. The CDR3 is 15 amino acids. V lost 2 bases and J lost 4; bases outside the gene matches: 4. CDR1 and CDR2 (germline): SGHNT, YYREEE (reference sequence). The CDR3 nucleotides are TGTGCCAGCAGCTTCTCTAGCGGGGGCGCAGATACGCAGTATTTT. Translated, it gives CASSFSSGGADTQYF.

This clonotype was detected a few times. A much larger clone differs by one base, so this may be a read error. The V call is TRBV6-5, the J call TRBJ1-1; D is unclear. This CDR3 is 13 amino acids long. The germline V gene encodes CDR1 MNHEY and CDR2 SVGAGI. The CDR3 loop is CAGSYSADTEAFF. Here the CDR3 DNA reads TGTGCCGGCAGTTACAGTGCGGACACTGAAGCTTTCTTT.

Details on this clonotype: This may come from a read error, since a much larger clone is one base off. This chain uses TRBV12-3 or TRBV12-4 with TRBJ2-3, with TRBD1 identical over 7 bases. The CDR3 totals 14 residues. After removal of 6 bases from V and 5 bases from J, the junction contained 8 bases not matched to a gene. The CDR3 nucleotides read TGTGCCAGCAGCGGACAGGAGGTCGTAGATACGCAGTATTTT. Protein sequence: CASSGQEVVDTQYF.